The source of this TCR beta chain is a study of identical twins. Study-level results: For zero-insertion analyses, partial confounding could come from invariant MAIT and iNKT cells. Twin pairs' shared out-of-frame alpha sequences were enriched in low generation probability. Insertions were fewer in abundant cord blood beta clonotypes, whereas memory repertoires showed none of this pattern.

For this clonotype: As yet, its antigen is unknown.

Unmatched junction bases numbered 14, after V lost 7 bases and J lost 7 bases. The CDR3 spans 16 residues. Germline V gene data show CDR1 as SEHNR and CDR2 as FQNEAQ (reference sequence). One entry per CDR3 protein, called by TCRdb with MiXCR from the 5' RACE reads. The repertoire consists of about 920,000 distinct CDR3 sequences, with approximately 13% occurring once and the leading ten covering around 1.5%. This sample was also put to use in a study of yellow fever vaccine responses in identical twins.

Sequencing was done on a sample of PBMCs. The J gene is TRBJ2-2, the V gene TRBV7-9; 8 nucleotides line up with TRBD1. The receptor's source is a woman younger than 30 in good health. CDR3 coding DNA: TGTGCCAGCACCGACAGGGGCGGTGGAACCGTCGGGGAGCTGTTTTTT. Residues: CASTDRGGGTVGELFF.